The present T cell receptor beta chain was sequenced within a study of T cell responses to AZD1222 COVID-19 vaccine. This CDR3 has 14 amino acids. V dropped 4 bases and J dropped 6 bases, with 12 bases sitting between them. The germline gives CDR1 LGHDT, CDR2 YNNKEL (reference sequence). This clone was detected only once. TCRdb keeps only in-frame clones here, not all; method: immunoSEQ multiplex PCR. The table includes 85,000 to 130,000 clones, 85% to 90% detected once. V usage is TRBV3-1 (or the pseudogene TRBV3-2) and J usage is TRBJ2-2; D is possibly TRBD1 (5 bases). Sequences were derived from peripheral blood, sampled on day 0 of AZD1222 vaccination. The receptor's source is an adult in good health. The CDR3 here is CASSLKGPAGELFF. The CDR3, as DNA: TGTGCCAGCAGCCTTAAGGGGCCGGCCGGGGAGCTGTTTTTT.